One sample yielded the 24 T cell receptor beta chains listed below, sequenced in a study of breast tumors, draining lymph nodes, adjacent tissues. One entry per CDR3 protein, called by TCRdb with MiXCR from the multiplex PCR reads. Altogether about 300,000 distinct CDR3 sequences are present, under 35% being singletons, with the ten largest covering about 1.2%. Breast cancer patients provided tissue from their axillary draining lymph nodes. The sample consisted of axillary lymph node tissue. The source of these receptors is a female donor with breast cancer. Some clones in this sample may be carry-over from other donors' samples.

There are a few counts of this clonotype. The gene calls are TRBV7-9 and TRBJ1-5; 9 bases match TRBD1. The germline CDR1 and CDR2 sequences are SEHNR and FQNEAQ (reference sequence). The CDR3 sequence is 14 residues long. V shed 4 bases and J 9 bases; nucleotides not matched to a gene: 7. The CDR3 reads CASSSRDRDRPQHF. CDR3 sequence (DNA): TGTGCCAGCAGCTCGCGGGACAGGGATCGGCCCCAGCATTTT.

With respect to this clonotype: This clone may be a read error of a much larger clone one base away. V is TRBV7-9 and J is TRBJ2-1, with 11 nucleotides matching TRBD1. The germline gives CDR1 SEHNR, CDR2 FQNEAQ (reference sequence). The CDR3 is 15 residues long. The CDR3 loop is CTSSFRTGGNNEQFF. The CDR3 bases are TGTACCAGCAGCTTTAGGACAGGGGGCAACAATGAGCAGTTCTTC.

This clonotype has at least ten counts. The chain joins TRBV12-3 or TRBV12-4 to TRBJ2-3; D unclear. V was clipped by 4 bases and J by 2 bases, with 7 bases between them. The CDR3 is 13 residues long. CDR3 bases: TGTGCCAGCAGTTACGGCACCACAGATACGCAGTATTTT. Its translation: CASSYGTTDTQYF.

This clonotype was recorded many times. DNA of the CDR3: TGTGCCAGTAGCCCCCGGCTAGCGGGAGTGTCAGATACGCAGTATTTT. Translation: CASSPRLAGVSDTQYF. The chain employs TRBV19 and TRBJ2-3; 10 nucleotides line up with TRBD2. The germline V gene encodes CDR1 LNHDA and CDR2 SQIVND (reference sequence). Trimming at V came to 6 bases and at J to 4 bases, leaving 10 bases not matched to a gene. This CDR3 region has 16 residues.

This clonotype appeared many times. The chain has TRBV7-2 and TRBJ2-3; 7 nucleotides agree with TRBD2. This CDR3 contains 15 residues. Germline loops: CDR1 SGHTA, CDR2 FQGNSA. J lost 0 bases, V lost 3 bases, and 3 bases had no gene match. The CDR3, as DNA: TGTGCCAGCAGCTTCGGGCGGGGGAGCACAGATACGCAGTATTTT. Translated: CASSFGRGSTDTQYF.

There are many counts of this clonotype. The V gene is TRBV5-6, the J gene TRBJ1-3, with D hard to call. Germline V CDR1 and CDR2: SGHDT, YYEEEE. V gave up 6 bases and J gave up 0 bases, with 10 bases separating them. CDR3 size: 14 residues. The CDR3 spells CASTQIDSGNTIYF. The CDR3 DNA follows: TGTGCCAGCACCCAAATTGACTCTGGAAACACCATATATTTT.

This clonotype was seen many times. The rearrangement joins TRBV19 to TRBJ2-3; 10 bases map to TRBD2. Germline V gives CDR1 LNHDA, CDR2 SQIVND (reference sequence). V shed 5 bases, J shed 3 bases, and the junction held 11 bases outside the gene matches. This CDR3 has 17 residues. In DNA, the CDR3 is TGTGCCAGTAGTGTCCCTTCGGGAGCGGGAGGGACAGATACGCAGTATTTT. This translates into CASSVPSGAGGTDTQYF.

This clonotype has only a few counts. This rearrangement joins TRBV18 to TRBJ2-7; no reliable D call. Germline V gene sequence: CDR1 KGHSH, CDR2 LQKENI. With 3 bases removed from V and 5 bases from J, the gap between germline ends came to 17 bases. The CDR3 totals 15 residues. The CDR3 loop reads CASSPKLRLGHEQYF. The CDR3 bases are TGTGCCAGCTCACCGAAACTGAGACTTGGCCACGAGCAGTACTTC.

This clonotype was seen many times. The J gene is TRBJ2-5, the V gene TRBV5-6; D remains unclear. Germline loops: CDR1 SGHDT, CDR2 YYEEEE. Deletions cut 5 bases from V and 4 bases from J, with 18 bases between. This CDR3 is built from 15 residues. The chain's CDR3 is CASSWSGPARETQYF. CDR3 in DNA: TGTGCCAGCAGTTGGTCGGGTCCAGCGCGAGAGACCCAGTACTTC. Full variable domain (rest looked up from reference TRBV5-6 and TRBJ2-5): DAGVTQSPTHLIKTRGQQVTLRCSPKSGHDTVSWYQQALGQGPQFIFQYYEEEERQRGNFPDRFSGHQFPNYSSELNVNALLLGDSALYLCASSWSGPARETQYFGPGTRLLVL.

To note about this clonotype: This may come from a read error, since a much larger clone is one base off. The rearrangement links TRBV7-9 to TRBJ2-7; no firm D call. The V gene lost 1 base and the J gene lost 5 bases, with 15 bases spanning the gap. Germline CDR1 reads SEHNR; CDR2 reads FQNEAQ (reference sequence). This CDR3 is built from 15 residues. CDR3 sequence: CASSLVPDRRNEQYF. CDR3 coding DNA: TGTGCCAGCAGCTTAGTACCTGATAGGCGGAACGAGCAGTACTTC. Variable domain in full (rest from reference TRBV7-9 and TRBJ2-7): DTGVSQNPRHKITKRGQNVTFRCDPISEHNRLYWYRQTLGQGPEFLTYFQNEAQLEKSRLLSDRFSAERPKGSFSTLEIQRTEQGDSAMYLCASSLVPDRRNEQYFGPGTRLTVT.

This clonotype was counted only a few times. This chain uses TRBV6-5 with TRBJ1-1; D is unresolved. CDR1 is MNHEY, CDR2 SVGAGI, per germline. V was cut by 8 bases and J by 1 base, with 2 bases left in between. This CDR3 contains 10 residues. The CDR3 region is CASGNTEAFF. CDR3 bases: TGTGCCAGCGGGAACACTGAAGCTTTCTTT.

The gene calls are TRBV6-5 and TRBJ2-1; 9 nucleotides align to TRBD2. This CDR3 is built from 16 residues. The germline CDR1 and CDR2 sequences are MNHEY and SVGAGI. V shed 6 bases, J shed 0 bases, and the junction held 6 bases outside the gene matches. The CDR3 reads CASRKTSGSSYNEQFF. Written as DNA, the CDR3 is TGTGCCAGCAGAAAGACTAGCGGAAGCTCCTACAATGAGCAGTTCTTC.

On this clonotype itself: Just one base apart from a much larger clone, this may be a read error. This rearrangement joins TRBV11-2 to TRBJ2-5; D ambiguous. Germline V lookup: CDR1 SGHAT, CDR2 FQNNGV. The CDR3 extends over 14 amino acids. V dropped 5 bases and J dropped 4 bases, with 14 bases sitting between them. The CDR3 DNA follows: TGTGCCAGCAGCCTTAGGCCTGACCCAGAGACCCAGTACTTC. Translated: CASSLRPDPETQYF.

The chain couples TRBV6-5 to TRBJ2-1; D remains unclear. V lost 2 bases and J lost 0, with 8 bases in between. CDR1 and CDR2 (germline): MNHEY, SVGAGI. There are 15 residues in the CDR3. The CDR3: CASSYDRNSYNEQFF. In nucleotides, the CDR3 is TGTGCCAGCAGTTACGACCGTAACTCCTACAATGAGCAGTTCTTC.

This clonotype was recorded at least ten times. This chain connects TRBV20-1 to TRBJ1-6; D not certain. The CDR3 consists of 17 residues. Germline lookup yields CDR1 DFQATT and CDR2 SNEGSKA (reference sequence). Trimming removed 0 bases from V and 3 bases from J, with 15 bases in between. This CDR3 reads CSARDIRKPDYNSPLHF. CDR3 bases: TGCAGTGCTAGAGATATTAGGAAGCCAGACTATAATTCACCCCTCCACTTT.

This clonotype was seen ten or more times. The V call is TRBV6-5, the J call TRBJ1-5, with D perhaps TRBD1 (5 bases). V lost 0 bases, J lost 7 bases, and 10 bases lay in between. Germline CDR1 is MNHEY and CDR2 is SVGAGI. The CDR3 has 14 amino acids. The CDR3 is CASSYSGVGQPQHF. In DNA form, the CDR3 reads TGTGCCAGCAGTTACTCGGGGGTTGGGCAGCCCCAGCATTTT.

This clonotype was found many times. The V call is TRBV7-2, the J call TRBJ2-1; TRBD1 might be the D (6 bases). Looked up from germline, CDR1 is SGHTA and CDR2 is FQGNSA. The V gene lost 4 bases and the J gene lost 6 bases, with 16 bases spanning the gap. There are 15 residues in the CDR3. The CDR3 sequence is CASSSDRSFSNEQFF. CDR3 DNA: TGTGCCAGCAGCTCAGACAGGAGTTTTTCCAATGAGCAGTTCTTC.

This clonotype was observed many times. The genes are TRBV20-1 and TRBJ1-2, with 8 bases fitting TRBD1. The junction had 5 bases not matched to a gene; V was cut back by 5 bases and J by 3 bases. This CDR3 region has 13 residues. Germline V CDR1 and CDR2: DFQATT, SNEGSKA (reference sequence). The CDR3 sequence: CSARPGQDYGYTF. Written as DNA, the CDR3 is TGCAGTGCTCGACCGGGACAGGACTATGGCTACACCTTC.

The V gene is TRBV20-1, the J gene TRBJ2-3; the match to TRBD2 covers 7 bases. J lost 2 bases, V lost 3 bases, and 17 bases had no gene match. CDR3 length: 18 residues. CDR1 and CDR2 (germline): DFQATT, SNEGSKA (reference sequence). CDR3 region: CSARGGLAGAPYTDTQYF. CDR3 bases: TGCAGTGCTAGGGGGGGACTGGCGGGAGCACCTTACACAGATACGCAGTATTTT.

In regard to this clonotype: A much larger clonotype is one base distant, so this may be a read error. The chain carries TRBV7-9 and TRBJ2-7, with 10 bases aligning to TRBD1. CDR3 length: 15 amino acids. Germline CDR1 SEHNR, CDR2 FQNEAQ (reference sequence). Here the CDR3 DNA reads TGCGCCAGCAGCCAAGAAAGGGACAGGGGTTACGAGCAGCACTTC. It yields the protein CASSQERDRGYEQHF. The whole variable domain, filled in from reference TRBV7-9 and TRBJ2-7, reads DTGVSQNPRHKITKRGQNVTFRCDPISEHNRLYWYRQTLGQGPEFLTYFQNEAQLEKSRLLSDRFSAERPKGSFSTLEIQRTEQGDSAMYLCASSQERDRGYEQHFGPGTRLTVT.

This clonotype was counted ten times or more. The V and J genes are TRBV4-2 and TRBJ2-3; D call uncertain. The V end was cut by 0 bases, the J end by 5 bases, with 12 bases between. Germline lookup yields CDR1 LGHNA and CDR2 YNFKEQ. CDR3 length equals 15 residues. CDR3 region: CASSQDGLVGDTQYF. CDR3 nucleotides: TGTGCCAGCAGCCAAGATGGCCTAGTGGGAGATACGCAGTATTTT.

V usage is TRBV30 and J usage is TRBJ1-3, with D possibly matching TRBD1 (5 bases). Germline assignment: CDR1 GTSNPN and CDR2 SVGIG (reference sequence). The CDR3 totals 15 residues. V was trimmed by 7 bases and J by 0 bases, leaving 16 bases between them. Written as DNA, the CDR3 is TGTGCCTTAACCTCAGGGTCCGGCTCTGGAAACACCATATATTTT. This encodes CALTSGSGSGNTIYF.

Ten or more counts support this clonotype. The chain couples TRBV2 to TRBJ2-3; TRBD1 matches 8 bases. Germline V gives CDR1 SNHLY, CDR2 FYNNEI. The CDR3 covers 12 residues. V was clipped by 8 bases and J by 6 bases; unmatched bases: 4. The CDR3 nucleotides read TGTGCCAGCCGAGACAGGGGTGATACGCAGTATTTT. It yields the protein CASRDRGDTQYF.

This clonotype was found many times. In nucleotides, the CDR3 is TGTGCCACCAGTGATCTTCGGGTTTCCACAGATACGCAGTATTTT. Protein sequence: CATSDLRVSTDTQYF. This rearrangement joins TRBV24-1 to TRBJ2-3, with D uncertain. CDR3 length equals 15 residues. Trimming left V 3 bases short and J 2 bases short, with 11 bases between. Germline V gene lookup returns CDR1 KGHDR and CDR2 SFDVKD.